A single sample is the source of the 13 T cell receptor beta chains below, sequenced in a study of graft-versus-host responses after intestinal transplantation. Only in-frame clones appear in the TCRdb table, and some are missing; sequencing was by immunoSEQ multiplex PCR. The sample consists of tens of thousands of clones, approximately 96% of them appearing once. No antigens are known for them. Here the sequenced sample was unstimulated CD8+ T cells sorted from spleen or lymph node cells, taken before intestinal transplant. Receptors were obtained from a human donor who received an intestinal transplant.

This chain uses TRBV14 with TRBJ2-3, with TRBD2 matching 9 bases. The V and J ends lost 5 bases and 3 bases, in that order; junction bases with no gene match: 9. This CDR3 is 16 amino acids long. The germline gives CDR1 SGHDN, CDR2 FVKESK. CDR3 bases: TGTGCCAGCAGCTCCCTAGCGGGACACGCGACAGATACGCAGTATTTT. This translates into CASSSLAGHATDTQYF.

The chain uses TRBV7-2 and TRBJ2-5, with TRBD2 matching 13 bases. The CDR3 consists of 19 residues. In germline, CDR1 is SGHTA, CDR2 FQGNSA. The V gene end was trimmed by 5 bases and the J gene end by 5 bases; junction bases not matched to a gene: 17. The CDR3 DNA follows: TGTGCCAGCAGCCCCCCCCTAGGGACTAGCGGGGTATGGCCGGAGACCCAGTACTTC. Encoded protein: CASSPPLGTSGVWPETQYF.

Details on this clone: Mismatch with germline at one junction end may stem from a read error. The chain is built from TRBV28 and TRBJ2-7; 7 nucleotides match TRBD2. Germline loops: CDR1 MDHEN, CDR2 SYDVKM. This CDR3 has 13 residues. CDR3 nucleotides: TGTGCCAGCAGTTCCAGCGGGGCCTACGGGCAGTACTTC. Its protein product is CASSSSGAYGQYF.

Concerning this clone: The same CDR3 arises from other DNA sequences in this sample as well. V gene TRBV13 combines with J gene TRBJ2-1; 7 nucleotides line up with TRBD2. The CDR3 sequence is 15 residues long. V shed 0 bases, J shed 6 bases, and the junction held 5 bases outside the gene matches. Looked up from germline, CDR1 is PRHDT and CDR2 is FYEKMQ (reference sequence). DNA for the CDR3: TGTGCCAGCAGCTTAGGAGGGACTAAGATCAATGAGCAGTTCTTC. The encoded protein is CASSLGGTKINEQFF.

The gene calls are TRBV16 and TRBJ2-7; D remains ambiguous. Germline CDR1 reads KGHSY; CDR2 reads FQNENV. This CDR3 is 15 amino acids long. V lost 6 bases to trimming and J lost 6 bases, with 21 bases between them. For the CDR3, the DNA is TGTGCCAGCAGTTTTACCGGGCCACTGGGCCCCGAGCAGTACTTC. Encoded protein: CASSFTGPLGPEQYF.

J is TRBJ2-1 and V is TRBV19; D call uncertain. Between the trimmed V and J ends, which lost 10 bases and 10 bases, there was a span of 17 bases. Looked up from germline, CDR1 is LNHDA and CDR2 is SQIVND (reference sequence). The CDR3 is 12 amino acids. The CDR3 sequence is CATALLGAEQFF. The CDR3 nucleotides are TGTGCCACCGCCCTCTTAGGAGCGGAGCAGTTCTTC.

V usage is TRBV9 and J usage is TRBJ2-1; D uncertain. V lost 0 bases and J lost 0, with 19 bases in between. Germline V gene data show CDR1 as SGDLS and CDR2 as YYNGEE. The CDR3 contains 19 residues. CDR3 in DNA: TGTGCCAGCAGCGTAGAAGTTAATCCTATTCGTTCCTCCTACAATGAGCAGTTCTTC. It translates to CASSVEVNPIRSSYNEQFF.

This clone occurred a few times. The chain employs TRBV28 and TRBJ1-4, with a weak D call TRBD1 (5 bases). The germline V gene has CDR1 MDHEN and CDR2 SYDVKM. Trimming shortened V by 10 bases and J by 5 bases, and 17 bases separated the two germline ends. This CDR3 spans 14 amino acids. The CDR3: CATRPTVGNEKLFF. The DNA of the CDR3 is TGTGCCACCCGCCCGACAGTGGGGAATGAAAAACTGTTTTTT.

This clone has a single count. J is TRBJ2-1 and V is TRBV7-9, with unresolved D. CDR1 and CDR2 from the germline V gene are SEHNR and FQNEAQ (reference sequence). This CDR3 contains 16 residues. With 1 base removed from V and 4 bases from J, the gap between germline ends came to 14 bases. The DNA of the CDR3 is TGTGCCAGCAGCTTAGTGGGGTATGGGGTTTACAATGAGCAGTTCTTC. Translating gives CASSLVGYGVYNEQFF.

CDR3 DNA: TGTGCCAGCAGCTCCTTGCGACTAGCCCCCAAGCTGGAGGGCTCCTACAATGAGCAGTTCTTC. Translated, it gives CASSSLRLAPKLEGSYNEQFF. The V call is TRBV7-8, the J call TRBJ2-1; 7 bases line up with TRBD2. This CDR3 is built from 21 residues. Germline V gene data show CDR1 as SGHVS and CDR2 as FQNEAQ. With 4 bases clipped from V and 0 bases from J, the junction kept 21 bases outside the gene matches.

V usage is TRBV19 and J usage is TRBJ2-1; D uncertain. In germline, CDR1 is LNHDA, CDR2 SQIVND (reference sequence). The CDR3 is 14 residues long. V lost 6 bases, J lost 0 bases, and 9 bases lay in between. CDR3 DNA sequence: TGTGCCAGTAGCAGGACGAGCTCCTACAATGAGCAGTTCTTC. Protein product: CASSRTSSYNEQFF.

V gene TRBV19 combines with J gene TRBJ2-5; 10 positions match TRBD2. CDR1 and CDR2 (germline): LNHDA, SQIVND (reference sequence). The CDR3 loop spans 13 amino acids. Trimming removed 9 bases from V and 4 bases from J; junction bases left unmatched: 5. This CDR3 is CASAGTSVETQYF. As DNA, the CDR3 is TGTGCCAGCGCAGGGACTAGCGTAGAGACCCAGTACTTC. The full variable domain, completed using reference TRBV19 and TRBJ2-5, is DGGITQSPKYLFRKEGQNVTLSCEQNLNHDAMYWYRQDPGQGLRLIYYSQIVNDFQKGDIAEGYSVSREKKESFPLTVTSAQKNPTAFYLCASAGTSVETQYFGPGTRLLVL.

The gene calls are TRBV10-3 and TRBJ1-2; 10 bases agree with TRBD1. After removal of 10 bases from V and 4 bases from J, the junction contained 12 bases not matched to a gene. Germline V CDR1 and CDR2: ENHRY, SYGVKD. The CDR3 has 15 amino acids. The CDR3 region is CATGTGDSPFYGYTF. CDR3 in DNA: TGTGCCACGGGGACAGGGGATAGTCCCTTCTATGGCTACACCTTC.